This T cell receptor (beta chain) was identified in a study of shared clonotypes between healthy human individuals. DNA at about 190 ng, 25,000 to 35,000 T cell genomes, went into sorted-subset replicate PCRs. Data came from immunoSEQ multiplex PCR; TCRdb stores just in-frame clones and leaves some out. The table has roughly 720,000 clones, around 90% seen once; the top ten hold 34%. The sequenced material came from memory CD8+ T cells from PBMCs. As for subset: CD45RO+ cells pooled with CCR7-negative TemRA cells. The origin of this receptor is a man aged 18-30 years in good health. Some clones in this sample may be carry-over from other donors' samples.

In DNA, the CDR3 is TGTGCCAGCAGCCAAGGCGGCGGGAGCAAGGGTCAAGAGACCCAGTACTTC. Its translation is CASSQGGGSKGQETQYF. This chain connects TRBV16 to TRBJ2-5, with TRBD2 matching over 7 bases. V lost 2 bases to trimming and J lost 2 bases; unmatched junction nucleotides: 11. The CDR3 is made up of 17 amino acids. CDR1 and CDR2 from the germline V gene are KGHSY and FQNENV.